Following are 27 T cell receptor beta chains from one sample sequenced in a study of glioma-infiltrating T cells after dendritic cell vaccination. Sequencing used immunoSEQ multiplex PCR; TCRdb keeps in-frame clones, though not all of them. The sample has tens of thousands of clones, roughly 82% seen once. Sequenced material: blood, taken before dendritic cell vaccination. The receptors were sampled from a human donor with glioblastoma.

V and J are TRBV14 and TRBJ2-2; 8 positions agree with TRBD1. The CDR3 has 16 residues. V shed 3 bases and J 5 bases; nucleotides not matched to a gene: 8. Germline V gene data show CDR1 as SGHDN and CDR2 as FVKESK. The CDR3 loop reads CASSQNPGGSTGELFF. In DNA, the CDR3 is TGTGCCAGCAGCCAGAACCCAGGGGGCAGTACCGGGGAGCTGTTTTTT.

The J gene is TRBJ1-5, the V gene TRBV15; 9 nucleotides agree with TRBD1. This CDR3 is 16 amino acids long. Germline values: CDR1 LNHNV, CDR2 YYDKDF (reference sequence). V lost 3 bases, J lost 4 bases, and 7 bases stayed unmatched. The chain's CDR3 is CATSSGTGKGNQPQHF. The CDR3 region has the DNA TGTGCCACCAGCAGCGGGACAGGGAAGGGGAATCAGCCCCAGCATTTT.

The sample holds one count of this clone. The chain uses TRBV10-3 and TRBJ2-5, with 16 nucleotides matching TRBD2. CDR1 is ENHRY, CDR2 SYGVKD, per germline. The CDR3 loop spans 18 amino acids. Trimming cost V 5 bases and J 5 bases; bases outside gene matches: 11. The CDR3 nucleotides read TGTGCCATCAGTACCGCCGGGACTAGCGGGAGGGCCGAGGAGACCCAGTACTTC. It specifies CAISTAGTSGRAEETQYF.

The chain joins TRBV10-2 to TRBJ1-1; possible D gene TRBD1, 5 bases. The CDR3 totals 13 residues. The germline gives CDR1 WSHSY, CDR2 SAAADI. V lost 3 bases, J lost 6 bases, and 11 bases lay in between. CDR3 nucleotides: TGCGCCAGCAGTGAAAGCGCGGGGGCTGAAGCTTTCTTT. Encoded protein: CASSESAGAEAFF.

This clone turned up a few times. The V gene is TRBV6-5, the J gene TRBJ1-1; D uncertain. This CDR3 spans 15 amino acids. The germline gives CDR1 MNHEY, CDR2 SVGAGI. V was clipped by 0 bases and J by 4 bases, with 12 bases between them. DNA for the CDR3: TGTGCCAGCAGTTACTCTTTCGAGGGTAGCACTGAAGCTTTCTTT. Protein sequence: CASSYSFEGSTEAFF.

In nucleotides, the CDR3 is TGTGCCTGGAGTTCGGTCGCAACTAATGAAAAACTGTTTTTT. Protein product: CAWSSVATNEKLFF. The chain is built from TRBV30 and TRBJ1-4; D unclear. The CDR3 spans 14 residues. The germline V gene has CDR1 GTSNPN and CDR2 SVGIG (reference sequence). V lost 2 bases and J 0 bases, leaving 7 bases between the germline ends.

The genes are TRBV19 and TRBJ2-4; no clear D gene. Germline V lookup: CDR1 LNHDA, CDR2 SQIVND (reference sequence). CDR3 length: 15 residues. V dropped 4 bases and J dropped 8 bases, with 18 bases sitting between them. Here the CDR3 reads CASSTHYQASYIQYF. DNA of the CDR3: TGTGCCAGTAGTACCCATTACCAGGCCAGTTACATTCAGTACTTC.

This chain connects TRBV5-1 to TRBJ2-2, with 8 bases fitting TRBD1. In germline, CDR1 is SGHRS, CDR2 YFSETQ. V shed 3 bases and J 6 bases; nucleotides not matched to a gene: 4. The CDR3 is made up of 14 amino acids. DNA for the CDR3: TGCGCCAGCAGCTCGGACAGGGTTGCCGGGGAGCTGTTTTTT. Encoded protein: CASSSDRVAGELFF.

The genes are TRBV12-5 and TRBJ2-1, with a weak D call TRBD1 (6 bases). V was cut by 2 bases and J by 8 bases, with 13 bases left in between. Germline V gene lookup returns CDR1 LGHNT and CDR2 FRNRAP. The CDR3 has 14 amino acids. CDR3 amino acids: CASGLWGYRDEQFF. CDR3 DNA: TGTGCTAGTGGTTTGTGGGGGTACAGGGATGAGCAGTTCTTC.

This clone has a handful of counts. The chain employs TRBV13 and TRBJ2-7; TRBD2 agrees at 8 bases. Germline assignment: CDR1 PRHDT and CDR2 FYEKMQ (reference sequence). With 5 bases clipped from V and 2 bases from J, the junction kept 5 bases outside the gene matches. The CDR3 sequence is 14 residues long. The chain's CDR3 is CASSKTSGTYEQYV. The CDR3 nucleotides read TGTGCCAGCAGCAAAACTAGCGGTACCTACGAGCAGTACGTC.

The chain carries TRBV10-3 and TRBJ2-7; 8 nucleotides line up with TRBD1. The ends lost 1 base at V and 6 bases at J; junction bases unmatched: 2. Germline-derived CDR1 and CDR2 are ENHRY and SYGVKD. This CDR3 region has 13 residues. DNA of the CDR3: TGTGCCATCAGTGAGTACGGACAGGGCGAGCAGTACGTC. It translates to CAISEYGQGEQYV.

This clone was observed a single time. The junction shows a germline mismatch at one end, possibly a read error. The chain employs TRBV11-3 and TRBJ2-1; the D gene is possibly TRBD2 (5 bases). Germline V gives CDR1 SGHNT, CDR2 YENEEA. CDR3 length: 14 residues. The CDR3 sequence is CASSRSGNYNGQFF. Written as DNA, the CDR3 is TGTGCCAGCAGCCGGAGCGGCAACTACAATGGGCAGTTCTTC.

CDR3 protein: CASSQRPGQGEVNYGYTF. DNA for the CDR3: TGTGCCAGCAGCCAGAGACCGGGACAGGGGGAAGTTAACTATGGCTACACCTTC. The chain uses TRBV14 and TRBJ1-2; 11 bases line up with TRBD1. CDR1 and CDR2 (germline): SGHDN, FVKESK. After removal of 3 bases from V and 1 base from J, the junction contained 10 bases not matched to a gene. This CDR3 has 18 amino acids. The entire variable domain, with the rest obtained from reference TRBV14 and TRBJ1-2, is as follows: EAGVTQFPSHSVIEKGQTVTLRCDPISGHDNLYWYRRVMGKEIKFLLHFVKESKQDESGMPNNRFLAERTGGTYSTLKVQPAELEDSGVYFCASSQRPGQGEVNYGYTFGSGTRLTVV.

The chain combines TRBV4-2 with TRBJ1-2; 7 positions agree with TRBD1. The CDR3 runs 16 residues. J lost 4 bases, V lost 3 bases, and 11 bases had no gene match. Looked up from germline, CDR1 is LGHNA and CDR2 is YNFKEQ. CDR3 sequence (DNA): TGTGCCAGCAGCCAGGGGGACAGCAGTTTATCCTATGGCTACACCTTC. Its protein product is CASSQGDSSLSYGYTF.

The chain carries TRBV7-3 and TRBJ2-1, with 7 positions matching TRBD2. The CDR3 is 15 amino acids. V was pared by 0 bases and J by 4 bases, with 3 bases of the junction left unmatched. CDR1 is SGHTA and CDR2 is FQGTGA in the germline V gene. In DNA form, the CDR3 reads TGTGCCAGCAGCTTAACGCGGGAGTTTTACAATGAGCAGTTCTTC. Translating it yields CASSLTREFYNEQFF.

The chain is built from TRBV29-1 and TRBJ1-2; no clear D gene. Germline assignment: CDR1 SQVTM and CDR2 ANQGSEA. This CDR3 is built from 12 residues. V was shortened by 4 bases and J by 2 bases, with 8 bases between the two germline ends. The CDR3 DNA sequence: TGCAGCGTTGGTTCGGGGAACTATGGCTACACCTTC. Translation: CSVGSGNYGYTF.

This chain connects TRBV4-2 to TRBJ2-2; 9 nucleotides line up with TRBD2. CDR1 and CDR2 from the germline V gene are LGHNA and YNFKEQ. Germline trimming cut 2 bases from V and 2 bases from J; bases unmatched to any gene: 3. The CDR3 spans 16 residues. The CDR3 DNA follows: TGTGCCAGCAGCCAACTTAGCGGGAGAAACACCGGGGAGCTGTTTTTT. As protein: CASSQLSGRNTGELFF.

This clone was counted only a few times. The chain joins TRBV7-8 to TRBJ2-5, with TRBD1 matching 7 bases. CDR1 SGHVS and CDR2 FQNEAQ come from the germline V gene. V lost 5 bases, J lost 1 base, and 10 bases stayed unmatched. There are 16 residues in the CDR3. CDR3 sequence: CASSVQGRHRQETQYF. The DNA of the CDR3 is TGTGCCAGCAGCGTACAGGGGAGACATCGCCAAGAGACCCAGTACTTC. Using reference TRBV7-8 and TRBJ2-5 for the parts outside the CDR3, the full variable domain is GAGVSQSPRYKVAKRGQDVALRCDPISGHVSLFWYQQALGQGPEFLTYFQNEAQLDKSGLPSDRFFAERPEGSVSTLKIQRTQQEDSAVYLCASSVQGRHRQETQYFGPGTRLLVL.

The table lists this clone with a count of one. This rearrangement joins TRBV27 to TRBJ1-1; 7 nucleotides agree with TRBD1. There are 15 residues in the CDR3. Germline V gene data show CDR1 as MNHEY and CDR2 as SMNVEV (reference sequence). V lost 6 bases and J lost 3; bases outside the gene matches: 10. CDR3 in amino acids: CASRMTGKGDTEAFF. As DNA, the CDR3 is TGTGCCAGCAGGATGACAGGGAAGGGGGACACTGAAGCTTTCTTT.

The sample holds a few counts of this clone. The genes are TRBV6-5 and TRBJ2-1; TRBD2 matches 9 bases. Germline V gene sequence: CDR1 MNHEY, CDR2 SVGAGI. This CDR3 is 16 amino acids long. The junction had 7 bases not matched to a gene; V was cut back by 2 bases and J by 5 bases. The CDR3 coding sequence is TGTGCCAGCAGTTACCGAGGGACTAGCAGAGACAATGAGCAGTTCTTC. This sequence encodes CASSYRGTSRDNEQFF.

The chain couples TRBV9 to TRBJ2-5, with TRBD1 as a possible D gene (6 bases). The germline V gene encodes CDR1 SGDLS and CDR2 YYNGEE. CDR3 length equals 17 residues. Trimming took off 0 bases at V and 5 bases at J, with 20 bases between the two ends. As DNA, the CDR3 is TGTGCCAGCAGCGTAGGGGCGGACAGCAGCTTAAGGGAGACCCAGTACTTC. Translated: CASSVGADSSLRETQYF. The full variable domain, its missing parts supplied by reference TRBV9 and TRBJ2-5, is DSGVTQTPKHLITATGQRVTLRCSPRSGDLSVYWYQQSLDQGLQFLIQYYNGEERAKGNILERFSAQQFPDLHSELNLSSLELGDSALYFCASSVGADSSLRETQYFGPGTRLLVL.

This sequence joins TRBV10-1 and TRBJ2-1, with a possible D match to TRBD2 (6 bases). The CDR3 loop spans 14 amino acids. The germline V and J ends were trimmed by 2 bases and 6 bases, with 11 bases remaining between them. Germline CDR1 reads WNHNN; CDR2 reads SYGVQD (reference sequence). CDR3: CASSEGAAGNEQFF. Here the CDR3 DNA reads TGCGCCAGCAGTGAGGGGGCAGCGGGCAATGAGCAGTTCTTC.

This clone was detected once. V and J are TRBV7-8 and TRBJ1-3; TRBD1 matches 8 bases. The V gene end was trimmed by 1 base and the J gene end by 4 bases; junction bases not matched to a gene: 0. The CDR3 length is 14 residues. Germline values: CDR1 SGHVS, CDR2 FQNEAQ. This chain's CDR3 is CASSLGQGGNTIYF. In DNA, the CDR3 is TGTGCCAGCAGCTTAGGACAGGGGGGAAACACCATATATTTT.

The chain uses TRBV12-5 and TRBJ2-3, with 11 nucleotides matching TRBD1. The CDR3 has 15 amino acids. V shed 6 bases, J shed 6 bases, and the junction held 8 bases outside the gene matches. Germline CDR1 is LGHNT and CDR2 is FRNRAP. This CDR3 reads CASGLGQGAPDTQYF. The CDR3 coding sequence is TGTGCTAGTGGCCTCGGACAGGGGGCACCGGATACGCAGTATTTT. Combining the CDR3 with reference TRBV12-5 and TRBJ2-3 gives the whole variable domain DARVTQTPRHKVTEMGQEVTMRCQPILGHNTVFWYRQTMMQGLELLAYFRNRAPLDDSGMPKDRFSAEMPDATLATLKIQPSEPRDSAVYFCASGLGQGAPDTQYFGPGTRLTVL.

The rearrangement uses TRBV15 and TRBJ1-4; 11 nucleotides match TRBD1. Germline-derived CDR1 and CDR2 are LNHNV and YYDKDF (reference sequence). After removal of 9 bases from V and 7 bases from J, the junction contained 7 bases not matched to a gene. This CDR3 is 14 amino acids long. Written as DNA, the CDR3 is TGTGCCACTCGGACAGGGGGCCTAGGTGAAAAACTGTTTTTT. It translates to CATRTGGLGEKLFF.

The chain joins TRBV4-2 to TRBJ2-5, with D unclear. V was clipped by 0 bases and J by 0 bases, with 5 bases between them. Germline V gene lookup returns CDR1 LGHNA and CDR2 YNFKEQ. CDR3 length: 14 amino acids. The CDR3 sequence is CASSQDLDQETQYF. Written as DNA, the CDR3 is TGTGCCAGCAGCCAAGATCTTGACCAAGAGACCCAGTACTTC.

The chain carries TRBV6-5 and TRBJ1-2; TRBD1 matches at 9 bases. Germline V gene data show CDR1 as MNHEY and CDR2 as SVGAGI. This CDR3 spans 15 amino acids. V lost 5 bases, J lost 5 bases, and 9 bases stayed unmatched. The CDR3 DNA sequence: TGTGCCAGCAGTCCGTTCCGGGACAGGGAATATGGCTACACCTTC. It codes for CASSPFRDREYGYTF.